These 28 T cell receptor beta chains share one sample of origin, sequenced in a study of blood T cell repertoires in COVID-19. Some clones are missing from TCRdb's copy, which holds only in-frame ones; the method was immunoSEQ multiplex PCR. The sample consists of around 100,000 clones, 85% to 90% of them appearing once. Sequenced material: peripheral blood. The receptor set was obtained from a human donor in a cohort sampled during active COVID-19.

The chain joins TRBV10-2 to TRBJ1-5; D is unclear. Trimming removed 3 bases at V and 4 bases at J, with 13 bases between. The CDR3 sequence is 15 residues long. Germline V gene sequence: CDR1 WSHSY, CDR2 SAAADI. The CDR3 region has the DNA TGCGCCAGCAGTGACGAGCAGACATGGAATCAGCCCCAGCATTTT. Translating gives CASSDEQTWNQPQHF.

The V call is TRBV19, the J call TRBJ2-2; 7 positions agree with TRBD1. The CDR3 has 15 residues. CDR1 is LNHDA, CDR2 SQIVND, per germline (reference sequence). The J segment lost 1 base and the V segment lost 1 base, leaving 0 bases of the junction unmatched. The CDR3 is CASSIGQGNTGELFF. The DNA of the CDR3 is TGTGCCAGTAGTATAGGACAGGGGAACACCGGGGAGCTGTTTTTT. Supplemented by reference TRBV19 and TRBJ2-2, the full variable domain reads DGGITQSPKYLFRKEGQNVTLSCEQNLNHDAMYWYRQDPGQGLRLIYYSQIVNDFQKGDIAEGYSVSREKKESFPLTVTSAQKNPTAFYLCASSIGQGNTGELFFGEGSRLTVL.

The table lists this clone with a count of one. The gene calls are TRBV2 and TRBJ2-3; D may be TRBD2 (6 bases). CDR3 size: 16 residues. Germline assignment: CDR1 SNHLY and CDR2 FYNNEI. V was shortened by 3 bases and J by 0 bases, with 13 bases between the two germline ends. In DNA form, the CDR3 reads TGTGCCAGCAGTGACGATGGGGGGAGAAGCACAGATACGCAGTATTTT. Residues: CASSDDGGRSTDTQYF.

The rearrangement uses TRBV6-5 and TRBJ2-2, with D possibly matching TRBD1 (5 bases). The CDR3 sequence is 15 residues long. Trimming removed 2 bases at V and 0 bases at J, with 7 bases between. Germline CDR1 is MNHEY and CDR2 is SVGAGI. The CDR3 sequence: CASSYGRANTGELFF. The DNA of the CDR3 is TGTGCCAGCAGTTACGGCAGGGCGAACACCGGGGAGCTGTTTTTT.

The chain couples TRBV7-8 to TRBJ2-1, with 10 bases that match TRBD2. The germline CDR1 and CDR2 sequences are SGHVS and FQNEAQ. V gave up 2 bases and J gave up 3 bases; unmatched junction bases: 4. There are 16 residues in the CDR3. The CDR3 is CASSLRSSGSYNEQFF. CDR3 nucleotide sequence: TGTGCCAGCAGCTTACGGTCTAGCGGGAGCTACAATGAGCAGTTCTTC.

The chain employs TRBV25-1 and TRBJ2-5; 7 bases fit TRBD1. The CDR3 is 16 amino acids. The V and J ends lost 0 bases and 0 bases, in that order; junction bases with no gene match: 4. Per the germline V gene, CDR1 is MGHDK and CDR2 is SYGVNS. The CDR3 nucleotides read TGTGCCAGCAGTGAATATGGTGGGACAGACCAAGAGACCCAGTACTTC. It translates to CASSEYGGTDQETQYF. The complete variable domain, with remaining parts taken from reference TRBV25-1 and TRBJ2-5, reads EADIYQTPRYLVIGTGKKITLECSQTMGHDKMYWYQQDPGMELHLIHYSYGVNSTEKGDLSSESTVSRIRTEHFPLTLESARPSHTSQYLCASSEYGGTDQETQYFGPGTRLLVL.

The V call is TRBV28, the J call TRBJ1-1, with TRBD1 as a possible D gene (6 bases). The V and J ends lost 4 bases and 6 bases respectively, with 12 bases between them. In germline, CDR1 is MDHEN, CDR2 SYDVKM. The CDR3 totals 13 residues. CDR3 sequence (DNA): TGTGCCAGCAGTTCCACAGGGTTGGCTGAAGCTTTCTTT. It codes for CASSSTGLAEAFF.

This chain joins TRBV28 and TRBJ2-1; 16 bases are shared with TRBD2. Germline CDR1 and CDR2: MDHEN and SYDVKM. The J segment lost 6 bases and the V segment lost 5 bases, leaving 13 bases of the junction unmatched. The CDR3 covers 19 residues. The CDR3 coding sequence is TGTGCCAGCAGTCATCCGTCCGGGACTAGCGGGAGGGCCTTCAATGAGCAGTTCTTC. Amino acid sequence: CASSHPSGTSGRAFNEQFF.

V is TRBV4-2 and J is TRBJ2-4; D possibly corresponds to TRBD1 (5 bases). Between the trimmed V and J ends, which lost 3 bases and 2 bases, there was a span of 11 bases. CDR1 is LGHNA, CDR2 YNFKEQ, per germline. This CDR3 has 15 amino acids. CDR3 DNA: TGTGCCAGCAGCCAGGACCAGGGTACCAAAAACATTCAGTACTTC. Translation gives CASSQDQGTKNIQYF.

The V and J genes are TRBV7-2 and TRBJ1-4, with TRBD1 identical over 8 bases. The J segment lost 8 bases and the V segment lost 4 bases, leaving 6 bases of the junction unmatched. The germline V gene encodes CDR1 SGHTA and CDR2 FQGNSA. This CDR3 region has 14 residues. The CDR3 DNA reads as TGTGCCAGCAGCTCACAGGGGGGGAGAGAAAAACTGTTTTTT. Protein sequence: CASSSQGGREKLFF.

V and J are TRBV30 and TRBJ1-4; D perhaps matches TRBD1 (5 bases). Per the germline V gene, CDR1 is GTSNPN and CDR2 is SVGIG (reference sequence). The CDR3 contains 11 residues. V was shortened by 1 base and J by 15 bases, with 12 bases between the two germline ends. The CDR3 spells CAWSGAGFVFF. The CDR3 coding sequence is TGTGCCTGGAGTGGCGCAGGGTTCGTGTTTTTT.

The chain carries TRBV10-3 and TRBJ2-1, with TRBD2 matching 13 bases. Germline V gives CDR1 ENHRY, CDR2 SYGVKD. The CDR3 extends over 19 amino acids. J lost 2 bases, V lost 3 bases, and 10 bases had no gene match. CDR3 protein: CAISDIRLAGGPTYNEQFF. The CDR3 DNA follows: TGTGCCATCAGTGACATTAGACTAGCGGGAGGCCCCACCTACAATGAGCAGTTCTTC.

The chain is built from TRBV6-2 or TRBV6-3 and TRBJ2-6; weak D call: TRBD1 (5 bases). This CDR3 region has 14 residues. The germline V and J ends were trimmed by 5 bases and 4 bases, with 9 bases remaining between them. Germline V gene sequence: CDR1 MNHEY, CDR2 SVGEGT. The CDR3 bases are TGTGCCAGCAGTCAGGGTAACGGGGCCAACGTCCTGACTTTC. Residues: CASSQGNGANVLTF.

The J gene is TRBJ1-1, the V gene TRBV10-2; D gene unclear. CDR1 and CDR2 from the germline V gene are WSHSY and SAAADI. Trimming took off 3 bases at V and 0 bases at J, with 20 bases between the two ends. The CDR3 extends over 18 amino acids. In DNA, the CDR3 is TGCGCCAGCAGTGACGTCCGCGGTCCGGGAGGGCTGAACACTGAAGCTTTCTTT. Its translation is CASSDVRGPGGLNTEAFF.

In this sample, this clone turned up a few times. The rearrangement links TRBV5-1 to TRBJ1-4; 8 bases align to TRBD1. This CDR3 is 16 amino acids long. Germline CDR1 reads SGHRS; CDR2 reads YFSETQ. Trimming cost V 4 bases and J 6 bases; bases outside gene matches: 11. The CDR3 reads CASSHTGGATYEKLFF. CDR3 DNA sequence: TGCGCCAGCAGCCATACAGGGGGTGCTACTTATGAAAAACTGTTTTTT.

V and J are TRBV11-3 and TRBJ2-5; 7 bases map to TRBD2. Looked up from germline, CDR1 is SGHNT and CDR2 is YENEEA. V trimming: 5 bases; J trimming: 5 bases; junction bases outside the gene matches: 11. The CDR3 length is 15 residues. CDR3 residues: CASSPGGSGRETQYF. CDR3 coding DNA: TGTGCCAGCAGCCCGGGGGGTAGCGGCAGGGAGACCCAGTACTTC.

The chain carries TRBV3-1 (or the pseudogene TRBV3-2) and TRBJ1-3, with D uncertain. CDR1 LGHDT and CDR2 YNNKEL come from the germline V gene (reference sequence). With 3 bases removed from V and 0 bases from J, the gap between germline ends came to 9 bases. This CDR3 has 15 amino acids. The CDR3 loop is CASSQGLLSGNTIYF. CDR3 bases: TGTGCCAGCAGCCAGGGCCTACTCTCTGGAAACACCATATATTTT.

The chain is built from TRBV29-1 and TRBJ2-1; 7 bases are shared with TRBD1. Germline values: CDR1 SQVTM, CDR2 ANQGSEA. Unmatched junction bases numbered 7, after V lost 6 bases and J lost 2 bases. There are 14 residues in the CDR3. CDR3 nucleotide sequence: TGCAGCGTACCCGGGACAGAGACCTACAATGAGCAGTTCTTC. Protein sequence: CSVPGTETYNEQFF.

The sample holds one count of this clone. V usage is TRBV18 and J usage is TRBJ2-4; 7 positions match TRBD1. The V segment lost 6 bases and the J segment 8 bases; nucleotides outside the gene matches: 4. The CDR3 extends over 12 amino acids. From germline, CDR1 is KGHSH and CDR2 LQKENI. The CDR3 DNA follows: TGTGCCAGCTCCCCCCAGGGGGACATTCAGTACTTC. Its protein product is CASSPQGDIQYF.

This clone was detected a few times. For the CDR3, the DNA is TGTGCCAGCAGTCCTACGCTACTAAAAAAGAACACTGAAGCTTTCTTT. As protein: CASSPTLLKKNTEAFF. The V gene is TRBV27, the J gene TRBJ1-1, with unresolved D. V was clipped by 5 bases and J by 1 base, with 17 bases between them. This CDR3 contains 16 residues. Germline lookup yields CDR1 MNHEY and CDR2 SMNVEV (reference sequence).

This clone was picked up one time. The chain links TRBV12-3 or TRBV12-4 to TRBJ2-5, with D possibly being TRBD2 (5 bases). Trimming cost V 1 base and J 3 bases, with 6 bases left between them. This CDR3 is built from 13 residues. The CDR3 region is CASSLGGKETQYF. The CDR3 nucleotides read TGTGCCAGCAGTTTAGGAGGGAAAGAGACCCAGTACTTC.

This clone was seen more than once but under ten times. V usage is TRBV15 and J usage is TRBJ1-6; the D gene is possibly TRBD1 (6 bases). Between the trimmed V and J ends, which lost 4 bases and 5 bases, there was a span of 9 bases. This CDR3 contains 14 residues. Germline lookup yields CDR1 LNHNV and CDR2 YYDKDF (reference sequence). As DNA, the CDR3 is TGTGCCACCAGCATACAGGGTAATAATTCACCCCTCCACTTT. Protein product: CATSIQGNNSPLHF.

This chain uses TRBV5-1 with TRBJ2-3; D uncertain. Between the trimmed V and J ends, which lost 4 bases and 5 bases, there was a span of 11 bases. This CDR3 has 13 residues. In germline, CDR1 is SGHRS, CDR2 YFSETQ. The CDR3, as DNA: TGCGCCAGCAGCCCCACCGGTTTAGATACGCAGTATTTT. Its protein is CASSPTGLDTQYF.

This chain connects TRBV19 to TRBJ1-1, with 8 bases lining up with TRBD1. Per the germline V gene, CDR1 is LNHDA and CDR2 is SQIVND (reference sequence). The CDR3 length is 14 residues. Trimming at V came to 4 bases and at J to 4 bases, leaving 5 bases not matched to a gene. The CDR3, as DNA: TGTGCCAGTAGTACGACAGGGGTCGGCACTGAAGCTTTCTTT. Its protein product is CASSTTGVGTEAFF. Full variable domain (remainder filled in from reference TRBV19 and TRBJ1-1): DGGITQSPKYLFRKEGQNVTLSCEQNLNHDAMYWYRQDPGQGLRLIYYSQIVNDFQKGDIAEGYSVSREKKESFPLTVTSAQKNPTAFYLCASSTTGVGTEAFFGQGTRLTVV.

This clone was detected once. The chain recombines TRBV7-8 with TRBJ1-4; maybe TRBD1 (5 bases). CDR3 size: 15 residues. Germline-derived CDR1 and CDR2 are SGHVS and FQNEAQ. V lost 5 bases, J lost 4 bases, and 14 bases lay in between. The CDR3 DNA is TGTGCCAGCAGCCGGGGGGAGGGCCTTAATGAAAAACTGTTTTTT. This gives the protein CASSRGEGLNEKLFF.

The rearrangement joins TRBV28 to TRBJ2-5; 8 nucleotides agree with TRBD2. This CDR3 spans 15 amino acids. Germline-derived CDR1 and CDR2 are MDHEN and SYDVKM. The V segment lost 3 bases and the J segment 5 bases; nucleotides outside the gene matches: 8. As DNA, the CDR3 is TGTGCCAGCAGTTTCGGGCTAGCGGGTAGTGAGACCCAGTACTTC. The encoded protein is CASSFGLAGSETQYF. The variable domain in full, completed from reference TRBV28 and TRBJ2-5, reads DVKVTQSSRYLVKRTGEKVFLECVQDMDHENMFWYRQDPGLGLRLIYFSYDVKMKEKGDIPEGYSVSREKKERFSLILESASTNQTSMYLCASSFGLAGSETQYFGPGTRLLVL.

This clone was recorded once. This chain links TRBV3-1 (or the pseudogene TRBV3-2) with TRBJ2-7; 8 bases map to TRBD2. This CDR3 is built from 16 residues. V shed 4 bases and J 5 bases; nucleotides not matched to a gene: 13. CDR1 is LGHDT, CDR2 YNNKEL, per germline (reference sequence). CDR3 nucleotides: TGTGCCAGCAGCCGCCTATCGGGGGGGCCGATCGACGAGCAGTACTTC. It is translated as CASSRLSGGPIDEQYF.

The chain links TRBV25-1 to TRBJ2-5; possibly TRBD2 for D (6 bases). Germline CDR1 reads MGHDK; CDR2 reads SYGVNS. This CDR3 comprises 14 residues. V gave up 2 bases and J gave up 2 bases, with 9 bases separating them. CDR3 region: CASSEAGRQETQYF. In DNA form, the CDR3 reads TGTGCCAGCAGTGAAGCGGGGAGACAAGAGACCCAGTACTTC.